Given below is one TCR beta chain in context. Its antigen is not identified. The data were obtained in a study of T cell responses to AZD1222 COVID-19 vaccine. The CDR3 contains 17 residues. V lost 0 bases and J lost 0, with 12 bases in between. CDR1 and CDR2 from the germline V gene are LNHNV and YYDKDF (reference sequence). TCRdb's copy holds only in-frame clones and misses some; the assay was immunoSEQ multiplex PCR. The data hold tens of thousands of clones, with about nine tenths observed a single time. Study observations and caveats: Repertoire samples came only from after the peak T cell response. The sample set comprised mostly white British donors with more females, and clonal diversity was possibly underestimated.

The specimen was peripheral blood, collected on day 0 of AZD1222 vaccination. The source is an adult in good health. The chain uses TRBV15 and TRBJ2-1, with D uncertain. The CDR3 protein is CATSRDRSIYSYNEQFF. CDR3 DNA: TGTGCCACCAGCAGAGATCGCAGCATATACTCCTACAATGAGCAGTTCTTC.